The 14 T cell receptor beta chains listed next were all sequenced from one sample in a study of PD-L1 blockade in urothelial cancer. Noted time point: pretreatment peripheral blood. TCRdb's copy holds only in-frame clones and misses some; the assay was immunoSEQ multiplex PCR. In the table there are tens of thousands of clones, roughly 79% of which are singletons. The sample here was PBMCs, taken around atezolizumab (anti-PD-L1) treatment. The receptors shown here come from a man in his 70s with urothelial cancer.

This chain joins TRBV29-1 and TRBJ2-7; 12 bases match TRBD1. The CDR3 length is 13 residues. The trim removed 6 bases at V and 6 bases at J, leaving 6 bases unmatched. The germline gives CDR1 SQVTM, CDR2 ANQGSEA. The chain's CDR3 is CSVPGQGATEQYF. The CDR3 DNA reads TGCAGCGTCCCGGGACAGGGGGCTACCGAGCAGTACTTC.

The J gene is TRBJ1-2, the V gene TRBV19; a weak D match, TRBD1 (5 bases). Germline V CDR1 and CDR2: LNHDA, SQIVND (reference sequence). Trimming removed 1 base from V and 3 bases from J, with 12 bases in between. The CDR3 is made up of 15 amino acids. The CDR3 here is CASSIVWGRDYGYTF. The CDR3, as DNA: TGTGCCAGTAGTATAGTCTGGGGCCGGGACTATGGCTACACCTTC. Supplemented by reference TRBV19 and TRBJ1-2, the full variable domain reads DGGITQSPKYLFRKEGQNVTLSCEQNLNHDAMYWYRQDPGQGLRLIYYSQIVNDFQKGDIAEGYSVSREKKESFPLTVTSAQKNPTAFYLCASSIVWGRDYGYTFGSGTRLTVV.

This chain links TRBV19 with TRBJ2-1; 14 bases are shared with TRBD2. CDR3 length equals 16 residues. The junction had 4 bases not matched to a gene; V was cut back by 5 bases and J by 4 bases. CDR1 is LNHDA, CDR2 SQIVND, per germline (reference sequence). The CDR3 sequence is CASSARTSGRYNEQFF. The CDR3, as DNA: TGTGCCAGTAGTGCCAGGACTAGCGGGAGGTACAATGAGCAGTTCTTC. The variable domain in full, completed from reference TRBV19 and TRBJ2-1, reads DGGITQSPKYLFRKEGQNVTLSCEQNLNHDAMYWYRQDPGQGLRLIYYSQIVNDFQKGDIAEGYSVSREKKESFPLTVTSAQKNPTAFYLCASSARTSGRYNEQFFGPGTRLTVL.

The V gene is TRBV6-1, the J gene TRBJ1-5; the D is unclear. CDR3 length: 14 residues. Trimming took off 6 bases at V and 6 bases at J, with 15 bases between the two ends. The germline V gene has CDR1 MNHNS and CDR2 SASEGT. CDR3 nucleotides: TGTGCCAGCAGGCAAGCCGCTAGAAGTCAGCCCCAGCATTTT. Translating gives CASRQAARSQPQHF.

In this sample, this clone turned up a few times. This chain links TRBV7-2 with TRBJ2-2; D unresolved. Germline-derived CDR1 and CDR2 are SGHTA and FQGNSA. The ends were cut back, 3 bases at V and 1 base at J, with 9 bases in the middle. The CDR3 is made up of 15 amino acids. CDR3 region: CASSLAYENTGELFF. CDR3 in DNA: TGTGCCAGCAGCTTGGCATACGAGAACACCGGGGAGCTGTTTTTT.

The chain is built from TRBV19 and TRBJ1-1; TRBD1 is a possible D gene (5 bases). The V end was cut by 3 bases, the J end by 1 base, with 15 bases between. This CDR3 spans 16 amino acids. Per the germline V gene, CDR1 is LNHDA and CDR2 is SQIVND (reference sequence). CDR3 coding DNA: TGTGCCAGTAGTATTGGGCAGGGCGAGGCGAACACTGAAGCTTTCTTT. Encoded protein: CASSIGQGEANTEAFF.

J is TRBJ2-7 and V is TRBV27; 7 positions agree with TRBD2. Germline CDR1 MNHEY, CDR2 SMNVEV (reference sequence). Losses at the gene ends were 4 bases for V and 7 bases for J; bases not matched to a gene: 13. The CDR3 runs to 15 residues. DNA of the CDR3: TGTGCCAGCAGTTGGGAGCGACACCCCGGGGGGGAGCAGTACTTC. This encodes CASSWERHPGGEQYF.

The V call is TRBV18, the J call TRBJ2-6; D remains ambiguous. V was shortened by 2 bases and J by 2 bases, with 7 bases between the two germline ends. CDR3 length: 15 amino acids. Germline CDR1 is KGHSH and CDR2 is LQKENI. The CDR3 DNA follows: TGTGCCAGCTCACCAGGGCAGGCTGGGGCCAACGTCCTGACTTTC. It translates to CASSPGQAGANVLTF.

This clone showed up just once. The chain is built from TRBV28 and TRBJ1-5, with D possibly being TRBD1 (6 bases). CDR3 size: 14 residues. Germline values: CDR1 MDHEN, CDR2 SYDVKM. Trimming stripped 3 bases from V and 9 bases from J, with 15 bases between. In nucleotides, the CDR3 is TGTGCCAGCAGTTTCCCGGGGGGCCAAAGGCCCCAGCATTTT. It encodes CASSFPGGQRPQHF.

The CDR3 DNA is TGTGCCAGCAGCCTTAGGACAGGCAGCAATCAGCCCCAGCATTTT. Translation gives CASSLRTGSNQPQHF. This chain joins TRBV2 and TRBJ1-5; 7 nucleotides line up with TRBD1. V lost 6 bases and J lost 1; bases outside the gene matches: 6. Germline V gene data show CDR1 as SNHLY and CDR2 as FYNNEI. The CDR3 extends over 15 amino acids.

The chain has TRBV27 and TRBJ1-1; D not certain. The CDR3 length is 14 residues. Germline values: CDR1 MNHEY, CDR2 SMNVEV (reference sequence). Trimming removed 2 bases from V and 4 bases from J, with 11 bases in between. CDR3 DNA: TGTGCCAGCAGTTTAACCGGGTCCGGCACTGAAGCTTTCTTT. As protein: CASSLTGSGTEAFF.

This CDR3 is CSARWDRQAFF. As DNA, the CDR3 is TGCAGTGCTAGATGGGACAGGCAAGCTTTCTTT. This sequence joins TRBV20-1 and TRBJ1-1; TRBD1 matches at 8 bases. Germline V gene data show CDR1 as DFQATT and CDR2 as SNEGSKA (reference sequence). This CDR3 is 11 amino acids long. V shed 2 bases and J 9 bases; nucleotides not matched to a gene: 2.

This sequence joins TRBV10-3 and TRBJ2-1; D unclear. The CDR3 totals 14 residues. Germline CDR1 and CDR2: ENHRY and SYGVKD. With 4 bases removed from V and 5 bases from J, the gap between germline ends came to 12 bases. DNA of the CDR3: TGTGCCATCAGTGGCGTGGTAGTCAACAATGAGCAGTTCTTC. It codes for CAISGVVVNNEQFF.

This clone was detected a few times. The chain joins TRBV9 to TRBJ1-3, with 10 positions matching TRBD1. V lost 4 bases and J lost 0; bases outside the gene matches: 4. Per the germline V gene, CDR1 is SGDLS and CDR2 is YYNGEE. The CDR3 length is 16 residues. The CDR3 nucleotides read TGTGCCAGCAGCCGGGGACAGGGGAACTCTGGAAACACCATATATTTT. This gives the protein CASSRGQGNSGNTIYF. The variable domain in full, completed from reference TRBV9 and TRBJ1-3, reads DSGVTQTPKHLITATGQRVTLRCSPRSGDLSVYWYQQSLDQGLQFLIQYYNGEERAKGNILERFSAQQFPDLHSELNLSSLELGDSALYFCASSRGQGNSGNTIYFGEGSWLTVV.